The T cell receptor beta chain under discussion was sequenced for a study of blood T cells in healthy people across ages. Study outcomes and limitations: A strong correlation between TCR beta diversity and naive T cell percentage was seen.

On this clonotype: Its antigen is as yet unknown.

Sample donors were healthy Caucasian individuals that came from Russia, aged roughly 6 to 100. It was with a sample-barcoded 5' primer and a J-beta primer mix that a second PCR of roughly 7 to 12 cycles was run. All cDNA molecules were each tagged by a template-switch adaptor with 12 random nucleotides. Researchers report that each sample yielded at least 2.5 million CDR3-containing paired-end reads. MiXCR was run by TCRdb on the 5' RACE reads, yielding one entry per CDR3 protein. The table lists roughly 800,000 distinct CDR3 sequences, more than 45% of them singletons, with 20% to 25% in the top ten. Germline V lookup: CDR1 SQVTM, CDR2 ANQGSEA. The CDR3 runs to 17 residues.

This TCR was recovered from a man aged 25 to 40 in good health. The chain has TRBV29-1 and TRBJ2-1; 13 bases align to TRBD2. TRBJ2-7 explains the end of the DNA better; the J call may be wrong. The sample comprised blood. In nucleotides, the CDR3 is TGCAGCGTCACCGGACTAGCGGGGGTAAGCTCCTACAATGAGCAGTACTTC. Its translation: CSVTGLAGVSSYNEQYF.